The present T cell receptor (beta chain) was sequenced within a study of regulatory T cells in long-lasting Graves disease. In this sample, this clonotype turned up a few times. Described time point: newly diagnosed GD, antithyroid drugs for less than 3 months. PBMCs provided the RNA from which the TCR library was made. Building the TCR beta libraries relied on iRepertoire HTBI primers, and CDR3 regions underwent Arm-PCR. TCRdb independently ran MiXCR on the multiplex PCR reads; one entry per CDR3 protein. The sample holds 580,000 or so distinct CDR3 sequences, about 15% seen once. The CDR3 is 13 amino acids. CDR1 is SNHLY, CDR2 FYNNEI, per germline. V was shortened by 3 bases and J by 4 bases, with 9 bases between the two germline ends. The sample also formed part of further work on T cells in Graves' hyperthyroidism and ophthalmopathy. According to that study: Blood also held most thyroid clonotypes expanded beyond 0.001.

The sequenced sample was peripheral blood mononuclear cells (PBMCs), obtained at new diagnosis, from a patient treated with antithyroid drugs. This TCR was recovered from a man younger than 30 with Graves disease. The rearrangement joins TRBV2 to TRBJ1-2; D is perhaps TRBD1 (5 bases). The CDR3 loop reads CASSEGPSYGYTF. For the CDR3, the DNA is TGTGCCAGCAGTGAGGGGCCATCCTATGGCTACACCTTC.